The T cell receptor beta chain under discussion was sequenced for a study of PD-1 blockade in classical Hodgkin lymphoma. Overall study results and limits: By C4D1 there was a significant rise in CD4+ TCR diversity but not in CD8+ TCR diversity. What drove the repertoire differences, possibly disease activity or prior therapy, has not been defined.

Time point described: cycle 4 day 1 (C4D1), after 6 weeks of nivolumab. All the patients suffered relapse after autologous stem cell transplantation, and brentuximab vedotin exposure differed. Negative magnetic selection isolated CD4+ T cells from thawed PBMCs. CDR3 length equals 18 residues. CDR1 is SEHNR, CDR2 FQNEAQ, per germline (reference sequence). Trimming shortened V by 0 bases and J by 3 bases, and 17 bases separated the two germline ends. Turning to this clone: As yet, its antigen is unknown.

Measured with immunoSEQ multiplex PCR; TCRdb has only the in-frame clones, and not every one. There are roughly 30,000 clones in the sample; roughly 80% occur only once, and 0.57% lies in the top ten. The chain combines TRBV7-9 with TRBJ1-4; perhaps TRBD1 as D (6 bases). The origin of this receptor is a human donor with classical Hodgkin lymphoma. The source material was CD4+ T cells from blood, sampled before the fourth cycle of nivolumab. CDR3 protein: CASSLAPGALGANEKLFF. The CDR3 region has the DNA TGTGCCAGCAGCTTAGCGCCAGGGGCGTTGGGAGCTAATGAAAAACTGTTTTTT.